A selection of T cell receptor beta chains follows, all from one sample in a study of cytomegalovirus exposure and HLA in healthy donors. Profiled with immunoSEQ multiplex PCR; TCRdb holds only in-frame clones, not every one. The table lists 90,000 or so clones, less than 80% of them singletons. The sequencing sample was made of PBMCs. These receptors were collected from a boy between 10 and 17 years old in good health and CMV-seropositive. The CDR3 runs from the conserved cysteine through the conserved F or W. The D gene is left open where the match is weak. Part of the rows lack a size; the others show once, few, many or a class for expanded clones.

>TRBD1|TRBV19|TRBJ2-4|.
TGTGCCAGTAGTGGGACAGGGGACATTCAGTACTTC
CASSGTGDIQYF
>.|TRBV6-1|TRBJ1-2|once
TGTGCCAGCACCCCGGGACAAGCTAACTATGGCTACACCTTC
CASTPGQANYGYTF
>.|TRBV19|TRBJ2-7|.
TGTGCCAGTAGTATAGGCGGTTACGAGCAGTACTTC
CASSIGGYEQYF
>TRBD1|TRBV4-3|TRBJ1-5|few
TGCGCCAGCAGCCAAGGACAGGGCTACAATCAGCCCCAGCATTTT
CASSQGQGYNQPQHF
>TRBD1|TRBV6-1|TRBJ2-7|.
TGTGCCAGCAGTCGCGGGGACAGGGCTTCCTACGAGCAGTACTTC
CASSRGDRASYEQYF
>TRBD1|TRBV6-5|TRBJ1-3|.
TGTGCCAGCAGTTCCGGGACAGGGGTTAGAAACACCATATATTTT
CASSSGTGVRNTIYF
>.|TRBV29-1|TRBJ2-7|.
TGCAGCGTTGGACCGCGGACTGGGGGCGAGCAGTACTTC
CSVGPRTGGEQYF
>TRBD2|TRBV7-9|TRBJ2-7|.
TGTGCCAGCAGCTTAGCGTCGGGGGGCGAGCAGTACTTC
CASSLASGGEQYF
>.|TRBV5-1|TRBJ1-4|.
TGCGCCAGCAGCTTGGATAGGGGAGAAAAACTGTTTTTT
CASSLDRGEKLFF
>TRBD1|TRBV27|TRBJ2-5|.
TGTGCCAGCAGTTCGACGACAGGGGGGCAAGAGACCCAGTACTTC
CASSSTTGGQETQYF
>.|TRBV23-1|TRBJ1-4|.
TGCGCCAGCAGTCAATTATCAAATTGTCGGGATGAAAAACTGTTTTTT
CASSQLSNCRDEKLFF
>TRBD2|TRBV7-2|TRBJ2-7|.
TGTGCCAGCAGCTTAAAGACCCGCGGGAGCCAGTACTTC
CASSLKTRGSQYF
>.|TRBV19|TRBJ1-2|.
TGTGCCAGTAGTCCCACCTGGACAGACAACTATGGCTACACCTTC
CASSPTWTDNYGYTF
>.|TRBV5-8|TRBJ2-7|.
TGTGCCAGCCACCGACAGGGAGGCGAGCAGTACTTC
CASHRQGGEQYF
>.|TRBV9|TRBJ1-5|.
TGTGCCAGCTCAACCGACGGGGGGAATCAGCCCCAGCATTTT
CASSTDGGNQPQHF